The source of this T cell receptor (beta chain) is a study of T cells in Graves' hyperthyroidism and ophthalmopathy. What was amplified from RNA transcripts were TCR beta CDR3 regions. The HTBI primer set was used in a first-round RT-PCR of the TCR CDR3. TCRdb analysed the multiplex PCR reads with MiXCR anew, one entry per CDR3 protein. This table holds approximately 400,000 distinct CDR3 sequences, roughly 19% found once. CDR3 length: 15 residues. V lost 4 bases, J lost 0 bases, and 10 bases lay in between. Germline V gene data show CDR1 as KGHSH and CDR2 as LQKENI. Stable Graves' hyperthyroidism meant no ophthalmopathy progression within 18 months. Uncontrolled infection, other autoimmune disease, pregnancy or lactation excluded patients.

The TCR originated in a woman between 18 and 30 years old with Graves' hyperthyroidism. The V gene is TRBV18, the J gene TRBJ1-5, with no clear D. The sequencing sample was made of blood. The CDR3 coding sequence is TGTGCCAGCTCACGGCCGGCGAATAGCAATCAGCCCCAGCATTTT. This codes for CASSRPANSNQPQHF.